The 27 T cell receptor beta chains presented below share a single source sample, sequenced in a study of T cells in Graves' hyperthyroidism and ophthalmopathy. Template material for amplifying TCR beta CDR3 regions consisted of RNA transcripts. A set of HTBI primers served as the primers for a first-round RT-PCR of the TCR CDR3. Via MiXCR, TCRdb re-called the multiplex PCR reads, giving one row per CDR3 protein. The sample includes more than 50,000 distinct CDR3 sequences, less than 50% of them seen just once. What was sequenced was blood. All receptors derive from a young woman with Graves' ophthalmopathy.

The chain links TRBV11-2 to TRBJ2-7; the match to TRBD2 covers 11 bases. Trimming cost V 5 bases and J 0 bases; bases outside gene matches: 6. Germline CDR1 reads SGHAT; CDR2 reads FQNNGV. CDR3 length equals 16 residues. The CDR3, as DNA: TGTGCCAGCAGCCTAGGGACTAGCGGAACCTCCTACGAGCAGTACTTC. Translation: CASSLGTSGTSYEQYF. Full variable domain (remainder filled in from reference TRBV11-2 and TRBJ2-7): EAGVAQSPRYKIIEKRQSVAFWCNPISGHATLYWYQQILGQGPKLLIQFQNNGVVDDSQLPKDRFSAERLKGVDSTLKIQPAKLEDSAVYLCASSLGTSGTSYEQYFGPGTRLTVT.

This clonotype was recorded at least ten times. A single base separates this from a much larger clone, so it may be a read error. In DNA form, the CDR3 reads TGTGCCAGCGGGGTTGACGGGCTTGCCTACGAGCAGTACTTC. Translated, it gives CASGVDGLAYEQYF. This rearrangement joins TRBV2 to TRBJ2-7; D is ambiguous. Germline assignment: CDR1 SNHLY and CDR2 FYNNEI. Trimming stripped 8 bases from V and 2 bases from J, with 16 bases between. CDR3 length equals 14 residues.

The rearrangement uses TRBV7-6 and TRBJ1-3; D gene unclear. Germline lookup yields CDR1 SGHVS and CDR2 FNYEAQ. Trimming removed 8 bases at V and 4 bases at J, with 15 bases between. This CDR3 is built from 14 residues. The CDR3 loop reads CASSPFEGGNTIYF. The CDR3 bases are TGTGCCAGCTCCCCTTTCGAGGGAGGAAACACCATATATTTT.

Many counts were recorded for this clonotype. CDR3: CASRGLGTDTQYF. The CDR3 DNA reads as TGTGCCAGTAGAGGACTTGGCACAGATACGCAGTATTTT. V usage is TRBV2 and J usage is TRBJ2-3, with D possibly TRBD2 on 5 matching bases. From germline, CDR1 is SNHLY and CDR2 FYNNEI. The V end lost 9 bases, the J end lost 1 base, and 11 bases lay between the germline ends. CDR3 length equals 13 residues.

In its sample, this clonotype was seen many times. The J gene is TRBJ2-7, the V gene TRBV20-1, with 11 nucleotides matching TRBD2. This CDR3 is built from 14 residues. Germline V gene data show CDR1 as DFQATT and CDR2 as SNEGSKA (reference sequence). Trimming took 4 bases from V and 3 from J; bases not matched to a gene: 5. CDR3 bases: TGCAGTGCTACCCGACTAGCGGGAAACTACGAGCAGTACTTC. Translation: CSATRLAGNYEQYF.

This clonotype was picked up many times. The chain recombines TRBV10-1 with TRBJ2-1; 12 bases agree with TRBD2. The CDR3 runs to 13 residues. Germline CDR1 WNHNN, CDR2 SYGVQD (reference sequence). Trimming removed 6 bases from V and 14 bases from J; junction bases left unmatched: 8. The CDR3 coding sequence is TGCGCCAGCAGGGGGACTAGCGGGTCACCGAAGTTCTTC. It encodes CASRGTSGSPKFF.

This clonotype has at least ten counts. V is TRBV2 and J is TRBJ2-2; 8 nucleotides align to TRBD1. V trimming: 2 bases; J trimming: 2 bases; junction bases outside the gene matches: 4. CDR1 is SNHLY and CDR2 is FYNNEI in the germline V gene. The CDR3 sequence is 16 residues long. CDR3 bases: TGTGCCAGCAGTGAATACGGGACAGGAAACACCGGGGAGCTGTTTTTT. Its translation: CASSEYGTGNTGELFF. Together with reference TRBV2 and TRBJ2-2, the CDR3 gives the full variable domain: EPEVTQTPSHQVTQMGQEVILRCVPISNHLYFYWYRQILGQKVEFLVSFYNNEISEKSEIFDDQFSVERPDGSNFTLKIRSTKLEDSAMYFCASSEYGTGNTGELFFGEGSRLTVL.

This clonotype was counted ten times or more. The CDR3 spells CASSQEGWRGGGETQYF. The CDR3 DNA reads as TGCGCCAGCAGCCAAGAAGGGTGGCGGGGAGGGGGGGAGACCCAGTACTTC. The J gene is TRBJ2-5, the V gene TRBV4-1; D may be TRBD2 (7 bases). Trimming stripped 0 bases from V and 5 bases from J, with 19 bases between. CDR1 MGHRA and CDR2 YSYEKL come from the germline V gene. This CDR3 comprises 17 residues.

This clonotype was seen only once. V is TRBV20-1 and J is TRBJ1-1; a possible D gene is TRBD1 (5 bases). Deletions cut 3 bases from V and 12 bases from J, with 20 bases between. Germline CDR1 reads DFQATT; CDR2 reads SNEGSKA (reference sequence). This CDR3 has 13 residues. CDR3 amino acids: CSASPGANVLTFF. CDR3 in DNA: TGCAGTGCTAGTCCTGGGGCCAACGTCCTGACTTTCTTT.

This clonotype was observed at least ten times. Written as DNA, the CDR3 is TGTGCCAGTAGTATAGATTCGACAGATCCTCAGCCCCAGCATTTT. It encodes CASSIDSTDPQPQHF. The chain recombines TRBV19 with TRBJ1-5, with D maybe TRBD1 (5 bases). The CDR3 has 15 residues. In germline, CDR1 is LNHDA, CDR2 SQIVND (reference sequence). Trimming cost V 0 bases and J 6 bases, with 12 bases left between them.

This clonotype appeared once. The rearrangement links TRBV29-1 to TRBJ2-2, with D possibly being TRBD1 or TRBD2 (5 bases each). The CDR3 runs to 15 residues. V was pared by 4 bases and J by 3 bases, with 15 bases between. Germline V gene sequence: CDR1 SQVTM, CDR2 ANQGSEA. CDR3 DNA sequence: TGCAGCGTTGGGGGGAACTATGGCTACACCGGGGAGCTGTTTTTT. Translation gives CSVGGNYGYTGELFF.

As to this clonotype: A read error may account for a junction end that differs from germline. The chain has TRBV5-6 and TRBJ1-1; 7 nucleotides align to TRBD1. The germline V gene encodes CDR1 SGHDT and CDR2 YYEEEE. The CDR3 totals 15 residues. Here the CDR3 DNA reads TGTGCCTGCAGCCCAGACAGGGCCGGGAACACGGAAGCTTTCTTT. Translated, it gives CACSPDRAGNTEAFF.

The table lists this clonotype with a count of one. This may arise from a read error, as a much more abundant clone is one base away. The chain joins TRBV28 to TRBJ1-2; no clear D gene. CDR1 is MDHEN and CDR2 is SYDVKM in the germline V gene. Trimming left V 3 bases short and J 6 bases short, with 14 bases between. The CDR3 spans 14 residues. CDR3 region: CASSLIVSAHGYTF. CDR3 coding DNA: TGTGCCAGCAGTTTGATAGTGAGTGCCCATGGCTACACCTTC.

The J gene is TRBJ2-2, the V gene TRBV6-5; D is unresolved. Germline V gene data show CDR1 as MNHEY and CDR2 as SVGAGI. The CDR3 runs to 15 residues. Trimming took off 0 bases at V and 5 bases at J, with 10 bases between the two ends. The CDR3 spells CASSYSGSETGELFF. In DNA, the CDR3 is TGTGCCAGCAGTTACTCTGGCAGTGAAACCGGGGAGCTGTTTTTT.

The chain combines TRBV2 with TRBJ2-7, with TRBD1 matching over 9 bases. The CDR3 is made up of 14 amino acids. CDR1 is SNHLY, CDR2 FYNNEI, per germline. V was pared by 8 bases and J by 6 bases, with 11 bases of the junction left unmatched. The CDR3 is CASAPGTGSGEQYF. CDR3 DNA sequence: TGTGCCAGCGCACCCGGGACAGGGAGCGGCGAGCAGTACTTC.

This clonotype was picked up a small number of times. V gene TRBV4-2 combines with J gene TRBJ1-1; D possibly corresponds to TRBD1 (5 bases). The CDR3 extends over 16 amino acids. Germline CDR1 LGHNA, CDR2 YNFKEQ. Trimming pared 0 bases from V and 11 bases from J, leaving 22 bases between. CDR3: CASSQDLRGAASGAFF. The CDR3 DNA sequence: TGTGCCAGCAGCCAAGATCTCCGTGGGGCGGCATCCGGGGCTTTCTTT.

This sequence joins TRBV6-5 and TRBJ2-7, with 8 bases fitting TRBD1. CDR1 and CDR2 (germline): MNHEY, SVGAGI. V trimming: 3 bases; J trimming: 6 bases; junction bases outside the gene matches: 7. This CDR3 is 14 amino acids long. The CDR3 reads CASSYQGAVSEQYF. In DNA form, the CDR3 reads TGTGCCAGCAGTTATCAGGGGGCGGTTTCCGAGCAGTACTTC.

The genes are TRBV7-2 and TRBJ1-1, with 7 bases identical to TRBD1. CDR1 is SGHTA and CDR2 is FQGNSA in the germline V gene. J was trimmed by 8 bases and V by 5 bases; bases with no gene match: 11. This CDR3 region has 14 residues. This CDR3 is CASSPGTASTEAFF. The DNA for the CDR3 is TGTGCCAGCAGCCCCGGGACAGCGAGCACGGAAGCTTTCTTT.

This sequence joins TRBV30 and TRBJ2-3; 7 bases fit TRBD2. Germline lookup yields CDR1 GTSNPN and CDR2 SVGIG (reference sequence). Germline trimming cut 0 bases from V and 1 base from J; bases unmatched to any gene: 4. The CDR3 runs to 15 residues. The CDR3 sequence is CAWSVTGGGTDTQYF. The CDR3 nucleotides are TGTGCCTGGAGTGTGACGGGAGGCGGCACAGATACGCAGTATTTT.

This clonotype occurred many times. This rearrangement joins TRBV14 to TRBJ1-5; unclear D gene. CDR1 is SGHDN, CDR2 FVKESK, per germline. CDR3 length: 13 amino acids. Trimming removed 0 bases at V and 9 bases at J, with 9 bases between. The DNA of the CDR3 is TGTGCCAGCAGCCAAGATAACTTTTTGCCCCAGCATTTT. Its protein product is CASSQDNFLPQHF.

This clonotype was picked up many times. The gene calls are TRBV4-2 and TRBJ1-2, with a tentative D call TRBD1 (5 bases). V lost 3 bases and J 4 bases, leaving 18 bases between the germline ends. The CDR3 runs to 16 residues. Germline CDR1 reads LGHNA; CDR2 reads YNFKEQ. The DNA of the CDR3 is TGTGCCAGCAGCCAGCAAGGGACCGGGACGGTCTATGGCTACACCTTC. Its protein is CASSQQGTGTVYGYTF.

By its share, this clonotype is medium-sized. The chain uses TRBV10-3 and TRBJ1-1; 9 bases fit TRBD1. With V trimmed by 4 bases and J by 5 bases, 5 bases remained unmatched. CDR3 length: 14 amino acids. Germline V CDR1 and CDR2: ENHRY, SYGVKD. CDR3 loop: CAISAMTGGTEAFF. The CDR3 region has the DNA TGTGCCATCAGTGCGATGACAGGGGGGACTGAAGCTTTCTTT.

The chain joins TRBV24-1 to TRBJ2-7; TRBD1 matches at 8 bases. The germline V gene encodes CDR1 KGHDR and CDR2 SFDVKD. This CDR3 is 15 amino acids long. Trimming cost V 7 bases and J 7 bases; bases outside gene matches: 14. For the CDR3, the DNA is TGTGCCACCAGACCGACAGGGGCGAACACCGGGGAGCAGTACTTC. This codes for CATRPTGANTGEQYF.

The J gene is TRBJ1-5, the V gene TRBV11-1, with D tentatively TRBD1 (6 bases). This CDR3 has 17 residues. Per the germline V gene, CDR1 is SGHAT and CDR2 is FQDESV (reference sequence). The V and J ends lost 3 bases and 6 bases respectively, with 21 bases between them. The CDR3 nucleotides read TGTGCCAGCAGCTTTGATTGGGCAGGGGCGAAGGGTCAGCCCCAGCATTTT. Translated: CASSFDWAGAKGQPQHF.

This clonotype was seen at least ten times. J is TRBJ1-5 and V is TRBV7-9; D is ambiguous. CDR1 is SEHNR and CDR2 is FQNEAQ in the germline V gene (reference sequence). Trimming left V 5 bases short and J 4 bases short, with 15 bases between. This CDR3 spans 15 amino acids. CDR3 bases: TGTGCCAGCAGCCCAAGCAGCCCGGGGAATCAGCCCCAGCATTTT. As protein: CASSPSSPGNQPQHF. The full variable domain, in which reference TRBV7-9 and TRBJ1-5 provide the parts outside the CDR3, is DTGVSQNPRHKITKRGQNVTFRCDPISEHNRLYWYRQTLGQGPEFLTYFQNEAQLEKSRLLSDRFSAERPKGSFSTLEIQRTEQGDSAMYLCASSPSSPGNQPQHFGDGTRLSIL.

The chain employs TRBV7-2 and TRBJ2-7; 7 bases agree with TRBD2. Germline V gives CDR1 SGHTA, CDR2 FQGNSA. V was pared by 1 base and J by 6 bases, with 9 bases of the junction left unmatched. The CDR3 runs 15 residues. This CDR3 is CASSLVAGVLREQYF. The CDR3 coding sequence is TGTGCCAGCAGCTTAGTCGCGGGAGTCCTGCGCGAGCAGTACTTC.

Only one count was recorded for this clonotype. The chain links TRBV19 to TRBJ2-6, with 8 bases fitting TRBD1. Germline CDR1 LNHDA, CDR2 SQIVND (reference sequence). Trimming took 2 bases from V and 3 from J; bases not matched to a gene: 3. CDR3 length: 16 amino acids. The CDR3 sequence is CASSIQGALGANVLTF. The CDR3 DNA sequence: TGTGCCAGTAGTATACAGGGGGCGCTTGGGGCCAACGTCCTGACTTTC.